Below are 17 T cell receptor beta chains sequenced from a single sample in a study of human T cells and chemical hapten exposure. Time point indicated: pre-sensitization, week 0. Treatment of the sample: therapeutic diphenylcyclopropenone sensitization with weekly scalp DPC. TCRdb reprocessed the RACE reads via MiXCR and lists one record per CDR3 protein. The sample records 250,000 or so distinct CDR3 sequences, more than 6.5% being singletons. Sample: whole blood, taken in connection with sensitization to the hapten diphenylcyclopropenone (DPC). Source of these receptors: a woman between 40 and 50 years old with alopecia areata. Some clones in this sample may be carry-over from other donors' samples.

This clonotype has only a few counts. This sequence joins TRBV9 and TRBJ2-1; D remains ambiguous. Deletions cut 2 bases from V and 0 bases from J, with 12 bases between. Germline CDR1 and CDR2: SGDLS and YYNGEE. This CDR3 comprises 16 residues. CDR3 sequence (DNA): TGTGCCAGCAGCGTGGACGGGTTTAGCTCCTACAATGAGCAGTTCTTC. It yields the protein CASSVDGFSSYNEQFF.

At least ten counts were recorded for this clonotype. The V gene is TRBV6-5, the J gene TRBJ2-1, with D tentatively TRBD2 (6 bases). CDR1 is MNHEY, CDR2 SVGAGI, per germline. The CDR3 contains 15 residues. Trimming removed 6 bases from V and 4 bases from J, with 16 bases in between. CDR3 nucleotide sequence: TGTGCCAGCAGAGCGATGGCGGGGCCATACAATGAGCAGTTCTTC. Its protein product is CASRAMAGPYNEQFF.

This rearrangement joins TRBV27 to TRBJ2-1; unclear D gene. V was clipped by 6 bases and J by 5 bases, with 5 bases between them. Germline-derived CDR1 and CDR2 are MNHEY and SMNVEV (reference sequence). This CDR3 region has 11 residues. This chain's CDR3 is CASRKNNEQFF. The CDR3 DNA is TGTGCCAGCAGGAAAAACAATGAGCAGTTCTTC.

This clonotype appeared a few times. The chain is built from TRBV4-3 and TRBJ2-1; the match to TRBD2 covers 7 bases. CDR3 length: 16 residues. Germline values: CDR1 LGHNA, CDR2 YSLEER. J gave up 4 bases and V 0 bases, and 6 bases lay outside the gene matches. The DNA for the CDR3 is TGCGCCAGCAGCCAAGATCATAGCGGGTCGTACAATGAGCAGTTCTTC. This encodes CASSQDHSGSYNEQFF.

This clonotype turned up a few times. The CDR3 here is CASSFVGKVFNEQFF. The CDR3 bases are TGTGCCAGCAGTTTTGTCGGAAAAGTATTCAATGAGCAGTTCTTC. The chain uses TRBV12-3 or TRBV12-4 and TRBJ2-1, with D hard to call. V was trimmed by 3 bases and J by 6 bases, leaving 15 bases between them. The CDR3 has 15 amino acids.

This clonotype was detected only once. The junction departs from the called germline gene at one end, perhaps through a read error. The chain couples TRBV29-1 to TRBJ2-7; 11 positions agree with TRBD2. Germline values: CDR1 SQVTM, CDR2 ANQGSEA. The CDR3 sequence is 15 residues long. CDR3 DNA: TGCAGCGTTCAAGAGGGGACTAGCGGATCCTACGAGCAGTACTTC. Encoded protein: CSVQEGTSGSYEQYF.

The chain employs TRBV6-5 and TRBJ2-7, with 7 bases that match TRBD1. J was trimmed by 2 bases and V by 7 bases; bases with no gene match: 8. The CDR3 spans 14 residues. Germline values: CDR1 MNHEY, CDR2 SVGAGI. The CDR3 DNA is TGTGCCAGCACCGCCGACAGGGCAGCCTACGAGCAGTACTTC. Translation gives CASTADRAAYEQYF.

This clonotype was counted ten times or more. V gene TRBV7-2 combines with J gene TRBJ1-1; D is unclear. Germline CDR1 is SGHTA and CDR2 is FQGNSA. The ends were cut back, 1 base at V and 6 bases at J, with 9 bases in the middle. There are 13 residues in the CDR3. CDR3 region: CASSLGGRAEAFF. Here the CDR3 DNA reads TGTGCCAGCAGCTTAGGAGGGAGGGCTGAAGCTTTCTTT.

The chain has TRBV20-1 and TRBJ2-4; maybe TRBD2 (5 bases). The CDR3 is 12 residues long. The germline CDR1 and CDR2 sequences are DFQATT and SNEGSKA (reference sequence). Trimming removed 6 bases at V and 6 bases at J, with 12 bases between. The CDR3 DNA reads TGCAGTGCGGAGGCGTCAGCAAACATTCAGTACTTC. It is translated as CSAEASANIQYF.

This clonotype was counted many times. This chain joins TRBV10-3 and TRBJ2-5; TRBD2 aligns across 10 bases. The CDR3 is 16 residues long. The trim removed 3 bases at V and 5 bases at J, leaving 9 bases unmatched. CDR1 is ENHRY, CDR2 SYGVKD, per germline. CDR3 nucleotide sequence: TGTGCCATCAGTGAAAGAAGCGGGAGGGCCTCGGAGACCCAGTACTTC. It is translated as CAISERSGRASETQYF.

The rearrangement links TRBV6-1 to TRBJ2-7; D not certain. V lost 8 bases to trimming and J lost 6 bases, with 11 bases between them. CDR1 and CDR2 (germline): MNHNS, SASEGT. This CDR3 spans 11 amino acids. CDR3 amino acids: CASRGSGEQYF. The CDR3 DNA sequence: TGTGCCAGCCGTGGATCTGGCGAGCAGTACTTC.

The chain has TRBV10-3 and TRBJ2-7; TRBD1 matches 8 bases. Trimming took 6 bases from V and 2 from J; bases not matched to a gene: 3. CDR3 length: 13 residues. Germline CDR1 ENHRY, CDR2 SYGVKD. The CDR3 nucleotides read TGTGCCATCAGCCGGACAGGGACCTACGAGCAGTACTTC. Encoded protein: CAISRTGTYEQYF.

The chain couples TRBV28 to TRBJ2-3; D is uncertain. Trimming removed 5 bases from V and 4 bases from J, with 16 bases in between. This CDR3 region has 15 residues. Per the germline V gene, CDR1 is MDHEN and CDR2 is SYDVKM. CDR3 DNA sequence: TGTGCCAGCAGTCCGCAGACCTTTGACGCAGATACGCAGTATTTT. Amino acids: CASSPQTFDADTQYF. The full variable domain, with the rest looked up from reference TRBV28 and TRBJ2-3, is DVKVTQSSRYLVKRTGEKVFLECVQDMDHENMFWYRQDPGLGLRLIYFSYDVKMKEKGDIPEGYSVSREKKERFSLILESASTNQTSMYLCASSPQTFDADTQYFGPGTRLTVL.

The J gene is TRBJ2-7, the V gene TRBV5-1; D gene ambiguous. The CDR3 runs 15 residues. Trimming cost V 0 bases and J 5 bases, with 15 bases left between them. Germline CDR1 reads SGHRS; CDR2 reads YFSETQ. The CDR3 DNA is TGCGCCAGCAGCTTGGAGGTGGGCCAATTCCACGAGCAGTACTTC. It yields the protein CASSLEVGQFHEQYF.

The chain combines TRBV3-1 with TRBJ1-6, with 8 bases fitting TRBD1. Germline values: CDR1 LGHDT, CDR2 YNNKEL (reference sequence). The CDR3 totals 15 residues. J gave up 14 bases and V 2 bases, and 11 bases lay outside the gene matches. The CDR3 bases are TGTGCCAGCAGCCAAAGTGGCAGGGGGCGTTTCGCCCTCCACTTT. Translating it yields CASSQSGRGRFALHF.

The chain employs TRBV29-1 and TRBJ2-7, with TRBD2 identical over 9 bases. Per the germline V gene, CDR1 is SQVTM and CDR2 is ANQGSEA. The CDR3 contains 12 residues. V lost 6 bases, J lost 6 bases, and 6 bases stayed unmatched. CDR3 loop: CSVRTSVGEQYF. The CDR3 coding sequence is TGCAGCGTCCGGACTAGCGTGGGCGAGCAGTACTTC.

This clonotype has a count of ten or more. This chain links TRBV6-5 with TRBJ2-7; a weak D match, TRBD2 (6 bases). Germline-derived CDR1 and CDR2 are MNHEY and SVGAGI. The CDR3 has 15 amino acids. The V gene lost 2 bases and the J gene lost 6 bases, with 17 bases spanning the gap. CDR3 in amino acids: CASSYDSEGRSEQYF. CDR3 nucleotides: TGTGCCAGCAGTTACGATTCGGAGGGCCGGTCCGAGCAGTACTTC.